The 31 T cell receptor beta chains reported below all come from one sample, sequenced in a study of blood T cells in healthy people across ages. Through a sample-barcoded 5' primer and a J-beta primer mix, a second PCR was run for roughly 6 to 12 cycles. MiXCR was run by TCRdb on the 5' RACE reads, yielding one entry per CDR3 protein. This table holds about 760,000 distinct CDR3 sequences, around 25% found once. This sample was also put to use in a study of T cells of mothers and their children.

Input material: blood. These receptors were collected from a boy aged 5-17 years in good health.

The chain uses TRBV6-5 and TRBJ1-5, with no clear D. Per germline, CDR1 MNHEY and CDR2 SVGAGI. The CDR3 length is 14 residues. Trimming removed 9 bases at V and 5 bases at J, with 17 bases between. As DNA, the CDR3 is TGTGCCAGTAGCCGGGGAAGGGAGGATCAGCCCCAGCATTTT. Translating it yields CASSRGREDQPQHF.

This clonotype turned up a few times. V usage is TRBV28 and J usage is TRBJ1-2; D unresolved. The CDR3 is made up of 13 amino acids. CDR1 and CDR2 from the germline V gene are MDHEN and SYDVKM. Trimming removed 6 bases at V and 3 bases at J, with 11 bases between. In nucleotides, the CDR3 is TGTGCCAGCAGGGAAGACATTGACTATGGCTACACCTTC. It is translated as CASREDIDYGYTF.

The genes are TRBV12-5 and TRBJ1-1; 9 nucleotides match TRBD1. The CDR3 covers 15 residues. Germline loops: CDR1 LGHNT, CDR2 FRNRAP. J gave up 3 bases and V 5 bases, and 7 bases lay outside the gene matches. The CDR3 DNA reads as TGTGCTAGTGGTCCTGGACAGGGGAGGGACACTGAAGCTTTCTTT. Amino acids: CASGPGQGRDTEAFF. The whole variable domain, remainder taken from reference TRBV12-5 and TRBJ1-1, is DARVTQTPRHKVTEMGQEVTMRCQPILGHNTVFWYRQTMMQGLELLAYFRNRAPLDDSGMPKDRFSAEMPDATLATLKIQPSEPRDSAVYFCASGPGQGRDTEAFFGQGTRLTVV.

The CDR3 coding sequence is TGTGCCAGCAGCTTCGAACAGGGTGGGACCCAGTACTTC. It codes for CASSFEQGGTQYF. This chain links TRBV7-9 with TRBJ2-5; TRBD1 is a possible D gene (6 bases). Germline V CDR1 and CDR2: SEHNR, FQNEAQ (reference sequence). The length of the CDR3 is 13 residues. Trimming removed 3 bases from V and 7 bases from J, with 12 bases in between. The full variable domain, completed using reference TRBV7-9 and TRBJ2-5, is DTGVSQNPRHKITKRGQNVTFRCDPISEHNRLYWYRQTLGQGPEFLTYFQNEAQLEKSRLLSDRFSAERPKGSFSTLEIQRTEQGDSAMYLCASSFEQGGTQYFGPGTRLLVL.

This clonotype was counted only a few times. The V call is TRBV12-3 or TRBV12-4, the J call TRBJ2-1; the D gene is possibly TRBD1 (6 bases). Trimming took 8 bases from V and 2 from J, leaving 16 bases between them. This CDR3 spans 15 amino acids. The CDR3 region is CASSFGAGAYNEQFF. CDR3 DNA sequence: TGTGCCAGCTCGTTTGGGGCAGGGGCCTACAATGAGCAGTTCTTC.

In this sample, this clonotype turned up a few times. V gene TRBV29-1 combines with J gene TRBJ1-1, with D possibly being TRBD1 (6 bases). Trimming cost V 2 bases and J 4 bases, with 11 bases left between them. Per germline, CDR1 SQVTM and CDR2 ANQGSEA. The CDR3 spans 13 residues. CDR3 DNA: TGCAGCGTTGAACAGGGGATGTCCACTGAAGCTTTCTTT. Residues: CSVEQGMSTEAFF.

The V call is TRBV7-9, the J call TRBJ2-7, with D unresolved. V gave up 5 bases and J gave up 4 bases, with 9 bases separating them. The CDR3 loop spans 12 amino acids. In germline, CDR1 is SEHNR, CDR2 FQNEAQ (reference sequence). The CDR3 protein is CASSAKVYEQYF. The CDR3 DNA is TGTGCCAGCAGCGCAAAAGTATACGAGCAGTACTTC.

This chain joins TRBV24-1 and TRBJ2-2, with D possibly being TRBD1 (5 bases). CDR3 length: 15 residues. The V and J ends lost 3 bases and 3 bases respectively, with 10 bases between them. Germline CDR1 and CDR2: KGHDR and SFDVKD. The CDR3 sequence: CATSDPRQYTGELFF. The CDR3 coding sequence is TGTGCCACCAGTGATCCCAGACAGTACACCGGGGAGCTGTTTTTT.

CDR3 coding DNA: TGTGCCAGCAGTGAATATCGGGGCAGTCGTGAGCAGTTCTTC. As protein: CASSEYRGSREQFF. The chain joins TRBV25-1 to TRBJ2-5; D is tentatively TRBD1 or TRBD2 (5 bases each). The DNA end lines up better with TRBJ2-1; the J call may be wrong. The CDR3 has 14 residues. The germline V gene has CDR1 MGHDK and CDR2 SYGVNS.

In its sample, this clonotype was seen a few times. V is TRBV20-1 and J is TRBJ2-1; the D is unclear. The end of the DNA fits TRBJ2-5 better, so the J call may be wrong. Looked up from germline, CDR1 is DFQATT and CDR2 is SNEGSKA (reference sequence). The CDR3 is made up of 11 amino acids. CDR3 in DNA: TGCAGTGCTAGTGTCAGTCAGACCCAGTACTTC. It encodes CSASVSQTQYF.

This clonotype appeared a few times. The rearrangement links TRBV4-1 to TRBJ1-2, with 7 bases identical to TRBD1. With 4 bases clipped from V and 5 bases from J, the junction kept 7 bases outside the gene matches. The CDR3 extends over 14 amino acids. In germline, CDR1 is MGHRA, CDR2 YSYEKL. The CDR3 nucleotides are TGCGCCAGCAGCCCCTTGGGACAGCTATATGGCTACACCTTC. Encoded protein: CASSPLGQLYGYTF.

This clonotype appeared many times. The chain recombines TRBV29-1 with TRBJ2-5; D uncertain. Trimming removed 5 bases at V and 5 bases at J, with 6 bases between. In germline, CDR1 is SQVTM, CDR2 ANQGSEA. The CDR3 has 10 residues. The CDR3: CSVLRETQYF. The CDR3 coding sequence is TGCAGCGTTTTGAGGGAGACCCAGTACTTC.

V is TRBV7-2 and J is TRBJ2-3; weak D call: TRBD2 (6 bases). This CDR3 has 15 residues. Germline V gene lookup returns CDR1 SGHTA and CDR2 FQGNSA. V was pared by 2 bases and J by 2 bases, with 11 bases between. CDR3 bases: TGTGCCAGCAGCTTAATGGCGGGGTACACAGATACGCAGTATTTT. Residues: CASSLMAGYTDTQYF.

J is TRBJ2-1 and V is TRBV7-9; D might be TRBD1 or TRBD2, each matching 6 bases. With the DNA end fitting TRBJ2-5 better, the J assignment may be wrong. Per the germline V gene, CDR1 is SEHNR and CDR2 is FQNEAQ (reference sequence). This CDR3 is built from 17 residues. CDR3 in DNA: TGTGCCAGCAGCTTTCCGGGGGCGAGTTTCCCCCAAGAGACCCAGTACTTC. This sequence encodes CASSFPGASFPQETQYF.

CDR3 sequence reads: CSASPGSSYEQYF. The CDR3 region has the DNA TGCAGTGCTAGTCCCGGGTCCTCCTACGAGCAGTACTTC. The V gene is TRBV20-1, the J gene TRBJ2-7; D gene unclear. CDR1 and CDR2 (germline): DFQATT, SNEGSKA (reference sequence). This CDR3 has 13 amino acids. V lost 3 bases and J 0 bases, leaving 9 bases between the germline ends.

This clonotype was counted only a few times. CDR3 loop: CASSQLAAPLETQYF. The CDR3 nucleotides read TGTGCCAGCAGCCAACTAGCAGCACCCTTAGAGACCCAGTACTTC. The chain carries TRBV7-9 and TRBJ2-5, with D maybe TRBD2 (6 bases). The CDR3 sequence is 15 residues long. Germline CDR1 SEHNR, CDR2 FQNEAQ (reference sequence). Trimming cost V 5 bases and J 4 bases, with 17 bases left between them.

This clonotype was picked up a small number of times. The chain recombines TRBV28 with TRBJ1-2, with D uncertain. Trimming took off 1 base at V and 4 bases at J, with 7 bases between the two ends. The CDR3 has 13 amino acids. The germline V gene has CDR1 MDHEN and CDR2 SYDVKM. CDR3 DNA: TGTGCCAGCAGTTTATCTCAGGTCTATGGCTACACCTTC. Its translation: CASSLSQVYGYTF.

The rearrangement links TRBV12-3 or TRBV12-4 to TRBJ2-1; 12 nucleotides match TRBD2. The CDR3 length is 14 residues. Losses at the gene ends were 7 bases for V and 9 bases for J; bases not matched to a gene: 7. CDR3 protein: CASTPTSGRAEQFF. The CDR3 DNA sequence: TGTGCCAGCACCCCGACTAGCGGGAGAGCTGAGCAGTTCTTC.

The rearrangement links TRBV4-2 to TRBJ2-5; 13 bases align to TRBD2. The J call may be incorrect, as the DNA end agrees better with TRBJ2-7. The CDR3 totals 17 residues. Per germline, CDR1 LGHNA and CDR2 YNFKEQ. CDR3 DNA sequence: TGTGCCAGCAGTCCAGAAGGGACTAGCGGGAATCCCTACGAGCAGTACTTC. This sequence encodes CASSPEGTSGNPYEQYF.

This clonotype has more than one count but fewer than ten. The chain joins TRBV12-5 to TRBJ2-5, with 9 nucleotides matching TRBD2. Unmatched junction bases numbered 3, after V lost 0 bases and J lost 1 base. Germline V gene sequence: CDR1 LGHNT, CDR2 FRNRAP. The CDR3 contains 16 residues. CDR3 region: CASGLVWREGQETQYF. CDR3 in DNA: TGTGCTAGTGGTTTGGTATGGCGGGAGGGCCAAGAGACCCAGTACTTC. The full variable domain, in which reference TRBV12-5 and TRBJ2-5 provide the parts outside the CDR3, is DARVTQTPRHKVTEMGQEVTMRCQPILGHNTVFWYRQTMMQGLELLAYFRNRAPLDDSGMPKDRFSAEMPDATLATLKIQPSEPRDSAVYFCASGLVWREGQETQYFGPGTRLLVL.

This clonotype appeared many times. The rearrangement joins TRBV3-1 to TRBJ2-7; D gene ambiguous. This CDR3 contains 13 residues. Looked up from germline, CDR1 is LGHDT and CDR2 is YNNKEL (reference sequence). V lost 0 bases, J lost 2 bases, and 5 bases lay in between. CDR3 coding DNA: TGTGCCAGCAGCCAAGATGGGGCCTACGAGCAGTACTTC. It specifies CASSQDGAYEQYF.

The chain recombines TRBV5-5 with TRBJ1-6; maybe TRBD1 (6 bases). V was pared by 4 bases and J by 7 bases, with 12 bases between. This CDR3 has 14 amino acids. Germline CDR1 and CDR2: SGHKS and YYEKEE (reference sequence). DNA of the CDR3: TGTGCCAGCAGCGAGGGGGGGTCGAATTCACCCCTCCACTTT. Translation: CASSEGGSNSPLHF.

This clonotype has more than one count but fewer than ten. The chain carries TRBV9 and TRBJ1-3, with TRBD1 matching 8 bases. Germline V gene sequence: CDR1 SGDLS, CDR2 YYNGEE. V lost 3 bases to trimming and J lost 0 bases; unmatched junction nucleotides: 2. The CDR3 sequence is 15 residues long. CDR3 loop: CASSAGQGSGNTIYF. The CDR3 DNA reads as TGTGCCAGCAGCGCCGGACAGGGCTCTGGAAACACCATATATTTT.

The rearrangement uses TRBV15 and TRBJ2-5, with D tentatively TRBD1 (5 bases). The J call may be faulty, since TRBJ2-7 better matches the DNA end. CDR3 size: 14 residues. CDR1 and CDR2 from the germline V gene are LNHNV and YYDKDF (reference sequence). The DNA for the CDR3 is TGTGCCACCAGCAAGGACACATATTCCTACGAGCAGTACTTC. This gives the protein CATSKDTYSYEQYF.

The chain couples TRBV6-1 to TRBJ1-2, with D perhaps matching TRBD1 (5 bases). The CDR3 length is 15 residues. V dropped 3 bases and J dropped 4 bases, with 15 bases sitting between them. Germline values: CDR1 MNHNS, CDR2 SASEGT. CDR3 protein: CASSDGHPKFYGYTF. The CDR3 DNA reads TGTGCCAGCAGTGATGGACATCCCAAATTCTATGGCTACACCTTC.

Concerning this clonotype: One end of the junction does not line up with germline, which may come from a read error. The chain is built from TRBV27 and TRBJ2-5; D remains ambiguous. The CDR3 totals 13 residues. The germline V gene has CDR1 MNHEY and CDR2 SMNVEV (reference sequence). The CDR3 nucleotides are TGTGCCAGCAGTTATTTGTCCTACAATGAGCCGTTCTTC. It yields the protein CASSYLSYNEPFF.

CDR3 loop: CASSQDITENDGYTF. The CDR3 DNA sequence: TGTGCCAGCAGCCAAGATATAACAGAAAACGATGGCTACACCTTC. The J gene is TRBJ1-2, the V gene TRBV4-2; D gene unclear. Trimming pared 0 bases from V and 6 bases from J, leaving 14 bases between. This CDR3 comprises 15 residues. Germline loops: CDR1 LGHNA, CDR2 YNFKEQ.

V usage is TRBV18 and J usage is TRBJ2-5; D possibly corresponds to TRBD2 (6 bases). The CDR3 runs to 14 residues. Germline-derived CDR1 and CDR2 are KGHSH and LQKENI. V was trimmed by 2 bases and J by 2 bases, leaving 9 bases between them. The CDR3 loop is CASSPGTQQETQYF. The CDR3, as DNA: TGTGCCAGCTCACCAGGGACTCAACAAGAGACCCAGTACTTC.

V is TRBV28 and J is TRBJ2-5, with TRBD1 identical over 8 bases. Matching the DNA end better, TRBJ2-7 makes the J call doubtful. This CDR3 is 14 amino acids long. The V gene's germline CDR1 is MDHEN and CDR2 SYDVKM. CDR3 in DNA: TGTGCCAGCAGCGCCGGGGACAGGTATTTCGAGCAGTACTTC. Encoded protein: CASSAGDRYFEQYF.

V usage is TRBV5-1 and J usage is TRBJ1-2; possible D gene TRBD1, 6 bases. This CDR3 contains 12 residues. V was pared by 1 base and J by 6 bases, with 7 bases between. Germline V lookup: CDR1 SGHRS, CDR2 YFSETQ. Here the CDR3 DNA reads TGCGCCAGCAGCTTGAACAGGGATGGCTACACCTTC. As protein: CASSLNRDGYTF.

The chain has TRBV15 and TRBJ2-7, with no clear D. This CDR3 region has 15 residues. With 0 bases removed from V and 2 bases from J, the gap between germline ends came to 11 bases. Germline V gene lookup returns CDR1 LNHNV and CDR2 YYDKDF (reference sequence). The CDR3 DNA reads TGTGCCACCAGCAGAGATCTGGCCAGTCCCTACGAGCAGTACTTC. Protein: CATSRDLASPYEQYF.